The following is a TCR beta chain sequence with its context. The data derive from a study of cytomegalovirus exposure and HLA in healthy donors. 60 Vbeta and 13 Jbeta primers were used in PCR. The assay was immunoSEQ multiplex PCR, and TCRdb's table has in-frame clones only and misses some. The sample has 150,000 to 200,000 clones, 84% seen once; the top ten hold around 4.9%. Trimming shortened V by 5 bases and J by 0 bases, and 6 bases separated the two germline ends. Germline CDR1 reads PRHDT; CDR2 reads FYEKMQ (reference sequence). There are 13 residues in the CDR3. This TCR was sampled from a girl aged 10-17 years in good health and CMV-seropositive. The chain carries TRBV13 and TRBJ2-3, with D maybe TRBD2 (6 bases). Sequencing was carried out using PBMCs. Written as DNA, the CDR3 is TGTGCCAGCAGCCTAGCGAGCACAGATACGCAGTATTTT. This gives the protein CASSLASTDTQYF. The variable domain in full, with the rest retrieved from reference TRBV13 and TRBJ2-3, is AAGVIQSPRHLIKEKRETATLKCYPIPRHDTVYWYQQGPGQDPQFLISFYEKMQSDKGSIPDRFSAQQFSDYHSELNMSSLELGDSALYFCASSLASTDTQYFGPGTRLTVL.